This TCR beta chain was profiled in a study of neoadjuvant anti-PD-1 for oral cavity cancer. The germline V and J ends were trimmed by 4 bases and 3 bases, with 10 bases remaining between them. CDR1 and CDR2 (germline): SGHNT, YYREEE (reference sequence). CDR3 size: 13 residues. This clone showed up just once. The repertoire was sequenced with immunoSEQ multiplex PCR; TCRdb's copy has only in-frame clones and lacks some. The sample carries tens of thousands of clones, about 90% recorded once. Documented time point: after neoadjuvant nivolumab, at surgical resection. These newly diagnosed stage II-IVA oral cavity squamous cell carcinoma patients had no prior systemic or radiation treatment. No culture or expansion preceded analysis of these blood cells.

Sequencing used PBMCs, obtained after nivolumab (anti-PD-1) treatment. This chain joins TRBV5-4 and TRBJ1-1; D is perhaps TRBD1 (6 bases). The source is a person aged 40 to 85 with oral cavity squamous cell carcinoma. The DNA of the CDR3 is TGTGCCAGCAGCAGAACAGGGCACACTGAAGCTTTCTTT. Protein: CASSRTGHTEAFF.